Sequencing of this T cell receptor beta chain was carried out in a study of blood T cells in healthy people across ages. The CDR3 has 13 residues. The V and J ends lost 6 bases and 2 bases respectively, with 10 bases between them. Comment on this clonotype: Its antigen is not identified.

General study points: The study found TCR beta diversity correlated strongly with naive T cell percentage. Per million T cells, TCR beta diversity dropped about linearly as age rose. Estimated diversity that came from one million T cells was considered an underestimate.

A J-beta primer mix and a sample-barcoded 5' primer were used in a second PCR of roughly 6 to 12 cycles. Each cDNA molecule was tagged by a template-switch adaptor that had 12 random nucleotides. TCRdb reprocessed the 5' RACE reads via MiXCR and lists one record per CDR3 protein. The sample gives around 580,000 distinct CDR3 sequences, 45% to 55% of which show up once; 20% to 25% is in the top ten. Sequencing input: blood. This clonotype was sampled from an elderly man in good health. V is TRBV12-3 or TRBV12-4 and J is TRBJ1-2, with D possibly TRBD1 on 6 matching bases. In DNA, the CDR3 is TGTGCCAGCAGACTTACAGGGAACTATGGCTACACCTTC. Amino acids: CASRLTGNYGYTF.